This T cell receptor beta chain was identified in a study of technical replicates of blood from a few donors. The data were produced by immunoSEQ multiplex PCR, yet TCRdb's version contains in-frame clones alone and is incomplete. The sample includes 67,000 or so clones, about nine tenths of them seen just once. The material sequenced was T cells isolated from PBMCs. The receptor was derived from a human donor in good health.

The CDR3 protein is CASSGTVNYGYTF. DNA for the CDR3: TGTGCCAGCAGCGGGACAGTTAACTATGGCTACACCTTC. The rearrangement joins TRBV9 to TRBJ1-2; perhaps TRBD1 as D (6 bases). V was trimmed by 3 bases and J by 1 base, leaving 7 bases between them. Germline CDR1 SGDLS, CDR2 YYNGEE. The CDR3 runs to 13 residues.